This TCR beta chain came from a study of T cell responses to AZD1222 COVID-19 vaccine. Measured with immunoSEQ multiplex PCR; TCRdb has only the in-frame clones, and not every one. The sample includes roughly 200,000 clones, over 85% of them seen just once. Looked up from germline, CDR1 is MDHEN and CDR2 is SYDVKM. The length of the CDR3 is 13 residues. Trimming took off 4 bases at V and 0 bases at J, with 6 bases between the two ends. The TCR comes from an adult who received the MenACWY meningococcal vaccine as a control. The rearrangement links TRBV28 to TRBJ1-2, with unresolved D. The sequences come from peripheral blood, collected 28 days after the second dose of the MenACWY control vaccine. The CDR3 sequence: CASSYRANYGYTF. The DNA of the CDR3 is TGTGCCAGCAGTTACCGGGCTAACTATGGCTACACCTTC.